The T cell receptor (beta chain) under discussion was sequenced for a study of identical twins. This clonotype was seen at least ten times. Antigen unknown. Its ends do not fully match the called genes, so a read error is possible. TCRdb re-called the 5' RACE reads with MiXCR, one entry per CDR3 protein. The sample comprises a few hundred thousand distinct CDR3 sequences, around a tenth of which are singletons, and roughly 3% rests with the top ten. The study's findings and limits: High-abundance cord blood beta clonotypes had fewer insertions; memory repertoires showed none. Part of the zero-insertion signal could reflect confounding by invariant MAIT and iNKT cells. Conclusions leaned on cross-sectional statistical analysis and did not track the same donors over time.

This sample was also put to use in a study of yellow fever vaccine responses in identical twins.

The TCR sequence derives from a young woman in good health. Sequenced material: PBMCs.

The CDR3 sequence is CASSLKGSYEQYF. The CDR3 region has the DNA TGCGCCAGCAGCTTAAAGGGCTCCTACGAGCAGTACTTC. The chain employs TRBV7-9 and TRBJ2-7; D call uncertain. This CDR3 region has 13 residues. Germline CDR1 reads SEHNR; CDR2 reads FQNEAQ (reference sequence).